Reported below is one T cell receptor (beta chain). V trimming: 1 base; J trimming: 7 bases; junction bases outside the gene matches: 8. Germline V gene lookup returns CDR1 MGHRA and CDR2 YSYEKL. CDR3 length: 16 amino acids. The data were produced by immunoSEQ multiplex PCR, yet TCRdb's version contains in-frame clones alone and is incomplete. The sample carries roughly 400,000 clones, just under 90% recorded once. The record originates from a study of blood T cell repertoires in COVID-19. Study details: Acute and convalescent COVID-19 specimens originated in the United States, Italy and Spain. T cells, B-cell-depleted T cells, or PBMCs provided the cDNA or gDNA that served as material.

Participants reported their clinical history, and cohort assignment relied on those reports. Either two negative PCRs, clearance, or symptom resolution qualified Cohort 3 donors as recovered. The V call is TRBV4-1, the J call TRBJ1-4; 8 bases align to TRBD1. This receptor was identified in a woman aged 50 to 65 who had recovered from COVID-19. The sequenced sample was PBMCs or T cells enriched from blood (not recorded which). In DNA form, the CDR3 reads TGCGCCAGCAGCCAAGCGGACAGGGTGGGGGCTGAAAAACTGTTTTTT. Protein product: CASSQADRVGAEKLFF.